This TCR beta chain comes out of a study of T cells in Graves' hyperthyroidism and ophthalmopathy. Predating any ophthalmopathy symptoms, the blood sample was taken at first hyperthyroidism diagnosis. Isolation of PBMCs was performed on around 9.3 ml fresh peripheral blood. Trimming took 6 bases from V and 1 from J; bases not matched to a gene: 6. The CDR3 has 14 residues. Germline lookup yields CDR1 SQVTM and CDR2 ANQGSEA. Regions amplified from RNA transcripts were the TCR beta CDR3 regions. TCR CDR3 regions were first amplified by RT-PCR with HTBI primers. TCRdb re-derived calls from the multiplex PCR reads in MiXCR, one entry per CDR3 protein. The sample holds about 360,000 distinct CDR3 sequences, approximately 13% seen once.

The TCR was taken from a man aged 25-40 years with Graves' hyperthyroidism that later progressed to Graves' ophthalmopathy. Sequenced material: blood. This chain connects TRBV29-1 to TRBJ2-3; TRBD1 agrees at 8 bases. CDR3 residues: CSVAPTGGTDTQYF. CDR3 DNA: TGCAGCGTCGCCCCGACAGGGGGCACAGATACGCAGTATTTT.